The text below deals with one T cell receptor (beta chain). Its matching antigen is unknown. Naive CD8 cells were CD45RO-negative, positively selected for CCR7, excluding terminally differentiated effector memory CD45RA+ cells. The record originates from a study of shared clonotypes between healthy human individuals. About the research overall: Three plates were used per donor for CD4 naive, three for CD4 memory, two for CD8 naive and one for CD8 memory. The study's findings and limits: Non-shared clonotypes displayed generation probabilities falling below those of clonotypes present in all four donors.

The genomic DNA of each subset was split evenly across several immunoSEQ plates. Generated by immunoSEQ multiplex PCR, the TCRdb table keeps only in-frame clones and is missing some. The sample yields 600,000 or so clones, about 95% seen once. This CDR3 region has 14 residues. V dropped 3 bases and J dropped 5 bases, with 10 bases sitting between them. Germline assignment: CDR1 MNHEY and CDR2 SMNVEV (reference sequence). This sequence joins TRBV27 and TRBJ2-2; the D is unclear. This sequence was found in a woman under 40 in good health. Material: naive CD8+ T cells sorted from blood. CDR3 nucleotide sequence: TGTGCCAGCAGTTTCGGTCTTCTAACCGGGGAGCTGTTTTTT. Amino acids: CASSFGLLTGELFF.